Below are 24 T cell receptor beta chains sequenced from a single sample in a study of cytomegalovirus exposure and HLA in healthy donors (TCRdb year 2017). Library method: the immunoSEQ multiplex PCR assay. For the multiplex PCR, a mixture combining 60 forward primers for TCR Vbeta segments and 13 reverse primers for TCR Jbeta segments was used. TCRdb obtained this table from immuneACCESS and retained in-frame rearrangements with V and J assigned. These tables miss some clones; where compared with another copy, unresolved V genes account for less than half of the shortfall, and the remainder is unexplained. For this sample the table gives just over 150,000 clones, of which approximately 81% were detected only once. In total, the top ten clones hold roughly 2.3% of the sample. The specimen was PBMCs. These TCRs come from a woman younger than 35 in good health and CMV-seronegative.

The V gene is TRBV5-1, the J gene TRBJ2-5, with D unclear. The CDR3 extends over 15 amino acids. The V gene's germline CDR1 is SGHRS and CDR2 YFSETQ. V lost 4 bases to trimming and J lost 0 bases, with 13 bases between them. The CDR3 nucleotides read TGCGCCAGCAGCATGGATCTCCAGTACCAAGAGACCCAGTACTTC. It is translated as CASSMDLQYQETQYF. The whole variable domain, filled in from reference TRBV5-1 and TRBJ2-5, reads KAGVTQTPRYLIKTRGQQVTLSCSPISGHRSVSWYQQTPGQGLQFLFEYFSETQRNKGNFPGRFSGRQFSNSRSEMNVSTLELGDSALYLCASSMDLQYQETQYFGPGTRLLVL.

The chain joins TRBV9 to TRBJ2-1, with a weak D call TRBD2 (6 bases). CDR1 and CDR2 from the germline V gene are SGDLS and YYNGEE. Trimming took off 4 bases at V and 12 bases at J, with 17 bases between the two ends. The length of the CDR3 is 13 residues. DNA for the CDR3: TGTGCCAGCAGCCCGGGGGACCCCGTGGGGCAGTTCTTC. Residues: CASSPGDPVGQFF. The full variable domain, its missing parts supplied by reference TRBV9 and TRBJ2-1, is DSGVTQTPKHLITATGQRVTLRCSPRSGDLSVYWYQQSLDQGLQFLIQYYNGEERAKGNILERFSAQQFPDLHSELNLSSLELGDSALYFCASSPGDPVGQFFGPGTRLTVL.

The chain employs TRBV28 and TRBJ1-4; D remains ambiguous. The CDR3 has 12 residues. Trimming left V 7 bases short and J 8 bases short, with 11 bases between. Germline V gene sequence: CDR1 MDHEN, CDR2 SYDVKM. Here the CDR3 reads CASTRWEEKLFF. The CDR3 DNA sequence: TGTGCCAGCACGAGGTGGGAGGAAAAACTGTTTTTT.

The genes are TRBV7-2 and TRBJ2-2; D gene uncertain. This CDR3 is built from 14 residues. Trimming removed 5 bases at V and 5 bases at J, with 12 bases between. Germline CDR1 SGHTA, CDR2 FQGNSA. The CDR3 nucleotides read TGTGCCAGCAGCCCACGGGTCGCGACCGGGGAGCTGTTTTTT. Protein product: CASSPRVATGELFF.

The rearrangement uses TRBV9 and TRBJ1-6; TRBD1 might be the D (6 bases). This CDR3 has 16 residues. V was trimmed by 3 bases and J by 1 base, leaving 11 bases between them. The germline gives CDR1 SGDLS, CDR2 YYNGEE. The CDR3 loop reads CASSGSGASYNSPLHF. In DNA form, the CDR3 reads TGTGCCAGCAGCGGATCAGGGGCGTCCTATAATTCACCCCTCCACTTT.

V is TRBV5-1 and J is TRBJ1-2; D might be TRBD1 (5 bases). The CDR3 has 13 amino acids. V lost 1 base and J lost 8, with 12 bases in between. Germline V lookup: CDR1 SGHRS, CDR2 YFSETQ. The DNA of the CDR3 is TGCGCCAGCAGCTTGAGTCGCGGGGACGGCTACACCTTC. This codes for CASSLSRGDGYTF.

This rearrangement joins TRBV14 to TRBJ2-3; no reliable D call. Per germline, CDR1 SGHDN and CDR2 FVKESK. V was clipped by 3 bases and J by 0 bases, with 4 bases between them. The CDR3 covers 13 residues. For the CDR3, the DNA is TGTGCCAGCAGCCAGTCTAGCACAGATACGCAGTATTTT. It encodes CASSQSSTDTQYF.

The J gene is TRBJ2-1, the V gene TRBV25-1; TRBD1 agrees at 8 bases. CDR1 MGHDK and CDR2 SYGVNS come from the germline V gene. V lost 5 bases to trimming and J lost 6 bases; unmatched junction nucleotides: 3. The CDR3 sequence is 13 residues long. CDR3 nucleotides: TGTGCCAGCAGTTGGACAGGGACCAATGAGCAGTTCTTC. As protein: CASSWTGTNEQFF.

The V call is TRBV5-1, the J call TRBJ2-7; 11 positions agree with TRBD2. The CDR3 loop spans 14 amino acids. The germline V gene encodes CDR1 SGHRS and CDR2 YFSETQ. With V trimmed by 4 bases and J by 4 bases, 4 bases remained unmatched. For the CDR3, the DNA is TGCGCCAGCAGCCCCACTAGCGGGAGATACGAGCAGTACTTC. Protein sequence: CASSPTSGRYEQYF.

The V call is TRBV11-2, the J call TRBJ2-7, with D maybe TRBD1 (6 bases). This CDR3 contains 11 residues. Trimming took off 4 bases at V and 9 bases at J, with 10 bases between the two ends. From germline, CDR1 is SGHAT and CDR2 FQNNGV. In DNA, the CDR3 is TGTGCCAGCAGCTACAGGGCCGGGCAGTACTTC. Translated, it gives CASSYRAGQYF.

This chain connects TRBV25-1 to TRBJ2-7; TRBD1 matches 9 bases. This CDR3 has 14 residues. CDR1 is MGHDK, CDR2 SYGVNS, per germline. After removal of 6 bases from V and 3 bases from J, the junction contained 6 bases not matched to a gene. The CDR3 nucleotides read TGTGCCAGCAGACAGCCGGGACAGGGCTACGAGCAGTACTTC. Translated: CASRQPGQGYEQYF.

This clone was observed a handful of times. The V gene is TRBV27, the J gene TRBJ2-6; 8 nucleotides agree with TRBD1. Germline trimming cut 7 bases from V and 0 bases from J; bases unmatched to any gene: 5. CDR3 length: 16 residues. Germline loops: CDR1 MNHEY, CDR2 SMNVEV (reference sequence). CDR3 residues: CASTSDRASGANVLTF. CDR3 sequence (DNA): TGTGCCAGCACCTCGGACAGGGCCTCTGGGGCCAACGTCCTGACTTTC.

The chain employs TRBV6-6 and TRBJ2-7; D call uncertain. The CDR3 sequence is 16 residues long. Germline V gene lookup returns CDR1 MNHNY and CDR2 SVGAGI (reference sequence). Trimming removed 0 bases at V and 3 bases at J, with 15 bases between. The DNA of the CDR3 is TGTGCCAGCAGTTACTCTGCGATCCCTCCTCTCTACGAGCAGTACTTC. It encodes CASSYSAIPPLYEQYF.

The chain couples TRBV2 to TRBJ2-5; 7 nucleotides align to TRBD2. The J call may be wrong; the DNA end is better matched by TRBJ2-7. Germline CDR1 and CDR2: SNHLY and FYNNEI. This CDR3 has 12 amino acids. CDR3 coding DNA: TGTGCCAGCACCCCCGGGAGGTACGAGCAGTACTTC. Its translation: CASTPGRYEQYF.

This clone was recorded once. J is TRBJ2-7 and V is TRBV5-1; 14 bases map to TRBD2. Germline values: CDR1 SGHRS, CDR2 YFSETQ. The CDR3 has 15 residues. V gave up 4 bases and J gave up 5 bases; unmatched junction bases: 5. The CDR3 sequence is CASSPGTSGSHEQYF. The CDR3 nucleotides read TGCGCCAGCAGCCCCGGGACTAGCGGGAGCCACGAGCAGTACTTC.

The chain has TRBV28 and TRBJ2-1, with 11 bases identical to TRBD1. Germline V gene data show CDR1 as MDHEN and CDR2 as SYDVKM. V lost 8 bases and J lost 6; bases outside the gene matches: 12. CDR3 length: 16 amino acids. The CDR3 DNA sequence: TGTGCCAGCCCCCCCGCTGGGGGACAGGGGGGCAATGAGCAGTTCTTC. Translation gives CASPPAGGQGGNEQFF.

This rearrangement joins TRBV29-1 to TRBJ1-4; 7 nucleotides agree with TRBD1. J was trimmed by 3 bases and V by 6 bases; bases with no gene match: 7. Germline lookup yields CDR1 SQVTM and CDR2 ANQGSEA. The length of the CDR3 is 14 residues. The CDR3 bases are TGCAGCGTCCTACTTACAGGGGCTAATGAAAAACTGTTTTTT. Protein sequence: CSVLLTGANEKLFF.

The rearrangement joins TRBV28 to TRBJ2-3; a possible D gene is TRBD1 (6 bases). This CDR3 has 18 amino acids. V shed 1 base and J shed 0 bases, with 17 bases lying between them. Germline CDR1 and CDR2: MDHEN and SYDVKM. CDR3 region: CASSLSDRFSSSTDTQYF. CDR3 coding DNA: TGTGCCAGCAGTTTATCGGACAGATTCTCATCTAGCACAGATACGCAGTATTTT.

V usage is TRBV5-1 and J usage is TRBJ1-1, with a weak D call TRBD1 (6 bases). The CDR3 is 14 amino acids. The germline V gene has CDR1 SGHRS and CDR2 YFSETQ. Trimming shortened V by 4 bases and J by 6 bases, and 16 bases separated the two germline ends. CDR3 coding DNA: TGCGCCAGCAGCACCCGGCAGGGGACCTCTGAAGCTTTCTTT. Translation: CASSTRQGTSEAFF.

The chain recombines TRBV10-3 with TRBJ2-7; 11 bases agree with TRBD1. The germline V gene has CDR1 ENHRY and CDR2 SYGVKD. V was pared by 4 bases and J by 3 bases, with 8 bases of the junction left unmatched. This CDR3 contains 16 residues. CDR3 in DNA: TGTGCCATCAGTGTCGGATCCGGGACAGGGGGCTACGAGCAGTACTTC. Amino acid sequence: CAISVGSGTGGYEQYF.

This clone has a single count. This sequence joins TRBV6-5 and TRBJ1-6, with TRBD1 matching over 8 bases. V shed 2 bases, J shed 10 bases, and the junction held 7 bases outside the gene matches. The CDR3 contains 15 residues. The germline V gene has CDR1 MNHEY and CDR2 SVGAGI. The CDR3 coding sequence is TGTGCCAGCAGTTACCGAGGACAGGGAGGATCACCCCTCCACTTT. It specifies CASSYRGQGGSPLHF.

This sequence joins TRBV11-2 and TRBJ2-1; 7 nucleotides line up with TRBD2. The germline CDR1 and CDR2 sequences are SGHAT and FQNNGV. With 3 bases clipped from V and 4 bases from J, the junction kept 6 bases outside the gene matches. This CDR3 comprises 15 residues. CDR3 DNA sequence: TGTGCCAGCAGCTTGACTAGCCCCCGATACAATGAGCAGTTCTTC. It is translated as CASSLTSPRYNEQFF. Based on the CDR3 plus reference TRBV11-2 and TRBJ2-1, the full variable domain is EAGVAQSPRYKIIEKRQSVAFWCNPISGHATLYWYQQILGQGPKLLIQFQNNGVVDDSQLPKDRFSAERLKGVDSTLKIQPAKLEDSAVYLCASSLTSPRYNEQFFGPGTRLTVL.

The chain employs TRBV4-3 and TRBJ2-1; possible D gene TRBD2, 5 bases. Trimming shortened V by 0 bases and J by 5 bases, and 8 bases separated the two germline ends. Germline-derived CDR1 and CDR2 are LGHNA and YSLEER. The CDR3 is 14 amino acids. The CDR3 nucleotides read TGCGCCAGCAGCCAAGATCGAGGGAACAATGAGCAGTTCTTC. Its protein product is CASSQDRGNNEQFF.

Only a few counts were recorded for this clone. The V and J genes are TRBV28 and TRBJ2-3, with 10 bases fitting TRBD2. Germline V gene sequence: CDR1 MDHEN, CDR2 SYDVKM. The CDR3 length is 18 residues. The V segment lost 7 bases and the J segment 4 bases; nucleotides outside the gene matches: 17. The CDR3 region is CASTPPRGLAGEADTQYF. The CDR3 DNA sequence: TGTGCCAGCACCCCTCCAAGGGGTCTAGCGGGAGAAGCAGATACGCAGTATTTT.